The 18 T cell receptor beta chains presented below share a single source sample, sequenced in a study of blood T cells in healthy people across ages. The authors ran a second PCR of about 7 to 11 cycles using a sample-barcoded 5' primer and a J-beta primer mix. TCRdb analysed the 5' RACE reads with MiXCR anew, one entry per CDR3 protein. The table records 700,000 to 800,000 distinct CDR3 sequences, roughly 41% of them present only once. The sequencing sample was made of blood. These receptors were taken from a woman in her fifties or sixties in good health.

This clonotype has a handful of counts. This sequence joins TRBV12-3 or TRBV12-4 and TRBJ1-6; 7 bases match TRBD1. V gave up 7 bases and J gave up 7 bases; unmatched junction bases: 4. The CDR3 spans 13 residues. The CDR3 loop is CASTTGANSPLHF. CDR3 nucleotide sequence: TGTGCCAGCACCACAGGGGCCAATTCACCCCTCCACTTT.

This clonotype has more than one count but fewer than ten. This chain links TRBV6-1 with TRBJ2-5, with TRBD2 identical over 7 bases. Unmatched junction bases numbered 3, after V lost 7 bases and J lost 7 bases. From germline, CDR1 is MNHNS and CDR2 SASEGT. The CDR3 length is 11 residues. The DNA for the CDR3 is TGTGCCAGCAATGGGGGGGGGACCCAGTACTTC. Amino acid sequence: CASNGGGTQYF.

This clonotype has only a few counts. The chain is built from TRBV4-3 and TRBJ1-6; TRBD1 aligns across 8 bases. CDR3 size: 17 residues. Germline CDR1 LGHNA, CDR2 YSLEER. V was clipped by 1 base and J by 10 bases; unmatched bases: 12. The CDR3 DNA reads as TGCGCCAGCAGCCAAGCCAGCGGAGGCAGGGGGCAGTCACCCCTCCACTTT. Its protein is CASSQASGGRGQSPLHF.

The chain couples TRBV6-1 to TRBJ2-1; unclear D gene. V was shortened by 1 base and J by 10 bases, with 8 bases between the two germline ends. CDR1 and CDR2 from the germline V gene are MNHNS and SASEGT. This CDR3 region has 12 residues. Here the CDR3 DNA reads TGTGCCAGCAGTGAAGGACCGAGGGAGCAGTTCTTC. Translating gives CASSEGPREQFF.

CDR3 DNA: TGTGCCAGCAGCCGCTCGGGGACAGGGAAAAACATTCAGTACTTC. This sequence encodes CASSRSGTGKNIQYF. The chain carries TRBV14 and TRBJ2-4, with 9 nucleotides matching TRBD1. Looked up from germline, CDR1 is SGHDN and CDR2 is FVKESK. With V trimmed by 4 bases and J by 4 bases, 5 bases remained unmatched. The CDR3 length is 15 residues.

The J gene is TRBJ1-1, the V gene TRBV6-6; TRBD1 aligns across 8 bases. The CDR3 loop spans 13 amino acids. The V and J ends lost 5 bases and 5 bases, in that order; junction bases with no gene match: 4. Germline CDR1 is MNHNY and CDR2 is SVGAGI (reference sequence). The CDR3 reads CASSKTGGTEAFF. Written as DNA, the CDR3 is TGTGCCAGCAGTAAAACAGGGGGGACTGAAGCTTTCTTT.

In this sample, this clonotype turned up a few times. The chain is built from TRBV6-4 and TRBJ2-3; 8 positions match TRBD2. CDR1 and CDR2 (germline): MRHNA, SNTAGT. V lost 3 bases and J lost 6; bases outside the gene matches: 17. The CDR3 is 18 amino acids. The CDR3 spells CASSDGPGDGGASDTQYF. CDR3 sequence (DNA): TGTGCCAGCAGTGATGGACCTGGGGACGGGGGGGCCTCTGATACGCAGTATTTT.

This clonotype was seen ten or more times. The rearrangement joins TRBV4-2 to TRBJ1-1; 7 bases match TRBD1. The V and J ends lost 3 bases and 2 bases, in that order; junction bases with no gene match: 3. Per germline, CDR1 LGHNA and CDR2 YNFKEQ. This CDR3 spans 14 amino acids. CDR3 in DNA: TGTGCCAGCAGCCAGGACAGGATAAACACTGAAGCTTTCTTT. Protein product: CASSQDRINTEAFF.

The CDR3 loop is CASSQDRKLAGGSDTQYF. The DNA of the CDR3 is TGCGCCAGCAGCCAAGATAGAAAGCTAGCGGGAGGTTCAGATACGCAGTATTTT. The chain employs TRBV4-3 and TRBJ2-3, with 11 bases lining up with TRBD2. CDR3 length equals 18 residues. Trimming cost V 0 bases and J 4 bases; bases outside gene matches: 9. Germline V gene data show CDR1 as LGHNA and CDR2 as YSLEER.

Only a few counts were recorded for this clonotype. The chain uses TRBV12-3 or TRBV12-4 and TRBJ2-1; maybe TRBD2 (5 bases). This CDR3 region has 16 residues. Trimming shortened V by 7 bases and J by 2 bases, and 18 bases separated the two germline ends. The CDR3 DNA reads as TGTGCCAGCATTCCCCTTTCTCCGGAGGCCTACAATGAGCAGTTCTTC. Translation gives CASIPLSPEAYNEQFF.

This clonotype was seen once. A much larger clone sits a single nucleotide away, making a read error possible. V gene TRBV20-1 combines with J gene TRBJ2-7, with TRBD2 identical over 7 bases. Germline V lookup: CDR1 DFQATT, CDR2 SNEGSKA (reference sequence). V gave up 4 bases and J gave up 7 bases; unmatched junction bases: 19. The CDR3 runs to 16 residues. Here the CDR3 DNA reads TGCAGTGCTAAGGAGGAGGGTGCGGGAGAATTTAATGAGCAGTACTTC. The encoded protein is CSAKEEGAGEFNEQYF.

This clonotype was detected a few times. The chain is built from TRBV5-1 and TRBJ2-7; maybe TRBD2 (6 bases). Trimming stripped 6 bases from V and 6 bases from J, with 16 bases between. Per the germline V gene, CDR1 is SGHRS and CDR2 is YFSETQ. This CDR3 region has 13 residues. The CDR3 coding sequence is TGCGCCAGCACCTTTCAGGGAGGAGGCGAGCAGTACTTC. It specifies CASTFQGGGEQYF. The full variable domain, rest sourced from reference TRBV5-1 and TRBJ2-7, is KAGVTQTPRYLIKTRGQQVTLSCSPISGHRSVSWYQQTPGQGLQFLFEYFSETQRNKGNFPGRFSGRQFSNSRSEMNVSTLELGDSALYLCASTFQGGGEQYFGPGTRLTVT.

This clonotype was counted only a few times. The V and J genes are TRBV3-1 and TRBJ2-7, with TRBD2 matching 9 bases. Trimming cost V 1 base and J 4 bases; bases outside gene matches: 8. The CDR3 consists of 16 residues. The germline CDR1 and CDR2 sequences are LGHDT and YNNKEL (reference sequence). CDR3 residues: CASSQAWGGGAYEQYF. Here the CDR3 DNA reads TGTGCCAGCAGCCAAGCGTGGGGCGGGGGGGCTTACGAGCAGTACTTC.

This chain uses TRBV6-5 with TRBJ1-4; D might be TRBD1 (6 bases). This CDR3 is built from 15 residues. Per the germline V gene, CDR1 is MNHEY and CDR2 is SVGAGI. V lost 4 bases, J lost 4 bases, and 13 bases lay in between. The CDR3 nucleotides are TGTGCCAGCAGTTTCCTGGGGGCCGGTAATGAAAAACTGTTTTTT. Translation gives CASSFLGAGNEKLFF.

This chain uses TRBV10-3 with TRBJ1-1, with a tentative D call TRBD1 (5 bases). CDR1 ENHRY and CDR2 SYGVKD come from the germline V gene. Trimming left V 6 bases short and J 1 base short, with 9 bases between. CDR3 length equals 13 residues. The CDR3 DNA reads TGTGCCATCAGGCAGGGTCCGAACACTGAAGCTTTCTTT. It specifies CAIRQGPNTEAFF.

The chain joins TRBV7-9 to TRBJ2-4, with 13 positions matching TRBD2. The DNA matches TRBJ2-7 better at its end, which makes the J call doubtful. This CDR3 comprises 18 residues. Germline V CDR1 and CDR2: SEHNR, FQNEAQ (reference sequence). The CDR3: CASSPRRGLAGNSYEQYF. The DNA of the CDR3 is TGTGCCAGCAGCCCTCGGAGGGGACTAGCGGGAAACTCCTACGAGCAGTACTTC.

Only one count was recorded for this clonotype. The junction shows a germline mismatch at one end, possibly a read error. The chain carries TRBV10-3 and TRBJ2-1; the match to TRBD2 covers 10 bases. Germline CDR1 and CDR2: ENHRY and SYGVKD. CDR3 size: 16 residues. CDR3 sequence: CAIAPYSGRNYKEQFF. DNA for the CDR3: TGTGCCATCGCCCCCTATAGCGGGAGGAACTACAAGGAGCAGTTCTTC.

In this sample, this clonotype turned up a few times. The CDR3 coding sequence is TGTGCCAGCAGCTTAGAAGCGCGCGGGACTAGCGCTTACAATGAGCAGTTCTTC. It encodes CASSLEARGTSAYNEQFF. This chain connects TRBV7-6 to TRBJ2-1, with TRBD2 matching over 10 bases. The length of the CDR3 is 18 residues. The V and J ends lost 1 base and 4 bases, in that order; junction bases with no gene match: 10. Germline V gene sequence: CDR1 SGHVS, CDR2 FNYEAQ.